This T cell receptor (beta chain) was sequenced during a study of OX40 agonist ivuxolimab in advanced cancers. General study findings and limits: Expanded clones were, on average, more numerous in CD8+ T cells than in CD4+.

At baseline, cycle 4 day 1, and cycle 7 day 1, blood was sampled. To note about this clone: Its cognate antigen is unknown.

Repertoires were generated with immunoSEQ multiplex PCR, while TCRdb's copy carries only in-frame clones and drops some. The sample lists about 45,000 clones; 89% were seen once. The CDR3 covers 15 residues. In germline, CDR1 is LNHDA, CDR2 SQIVND (reference sequence). The ends were cut back, 1 base at V and 1 base at J, with 11 bases in the middle. J is TRBJ2-7 and V is TRBV19, with a weak D call TRBD2 (6 bases). The sample in question was CD4+ or CD8+ T cells sorted from blood, obtained in a trial of the OX40 agonist ivuxolimab. The origin of this receptor is an adult with an advanced solid tumor such as melanoma, head and neck, liver or kidney cancer. The CDR3 bases are TGTGCCAGTAGTATAGGGAGGGACCCTTCCTACGAGCAGTACTTC. This encodes CASSIGRDPSYEQYF. The full variable domain, its missing parts supplied by reference TRBV19 and TRBJ2-7, is DGGITQSPKYLFRKEGQNVTLSCEQNLNHDAMYWYRQDPGQGLRLIYYSQIVNDFQKGDIAEGYSVSREKKESFPLTVTSAQKNPTAFYLCASSIGRDPSYEQYFGPGTRLTVT.